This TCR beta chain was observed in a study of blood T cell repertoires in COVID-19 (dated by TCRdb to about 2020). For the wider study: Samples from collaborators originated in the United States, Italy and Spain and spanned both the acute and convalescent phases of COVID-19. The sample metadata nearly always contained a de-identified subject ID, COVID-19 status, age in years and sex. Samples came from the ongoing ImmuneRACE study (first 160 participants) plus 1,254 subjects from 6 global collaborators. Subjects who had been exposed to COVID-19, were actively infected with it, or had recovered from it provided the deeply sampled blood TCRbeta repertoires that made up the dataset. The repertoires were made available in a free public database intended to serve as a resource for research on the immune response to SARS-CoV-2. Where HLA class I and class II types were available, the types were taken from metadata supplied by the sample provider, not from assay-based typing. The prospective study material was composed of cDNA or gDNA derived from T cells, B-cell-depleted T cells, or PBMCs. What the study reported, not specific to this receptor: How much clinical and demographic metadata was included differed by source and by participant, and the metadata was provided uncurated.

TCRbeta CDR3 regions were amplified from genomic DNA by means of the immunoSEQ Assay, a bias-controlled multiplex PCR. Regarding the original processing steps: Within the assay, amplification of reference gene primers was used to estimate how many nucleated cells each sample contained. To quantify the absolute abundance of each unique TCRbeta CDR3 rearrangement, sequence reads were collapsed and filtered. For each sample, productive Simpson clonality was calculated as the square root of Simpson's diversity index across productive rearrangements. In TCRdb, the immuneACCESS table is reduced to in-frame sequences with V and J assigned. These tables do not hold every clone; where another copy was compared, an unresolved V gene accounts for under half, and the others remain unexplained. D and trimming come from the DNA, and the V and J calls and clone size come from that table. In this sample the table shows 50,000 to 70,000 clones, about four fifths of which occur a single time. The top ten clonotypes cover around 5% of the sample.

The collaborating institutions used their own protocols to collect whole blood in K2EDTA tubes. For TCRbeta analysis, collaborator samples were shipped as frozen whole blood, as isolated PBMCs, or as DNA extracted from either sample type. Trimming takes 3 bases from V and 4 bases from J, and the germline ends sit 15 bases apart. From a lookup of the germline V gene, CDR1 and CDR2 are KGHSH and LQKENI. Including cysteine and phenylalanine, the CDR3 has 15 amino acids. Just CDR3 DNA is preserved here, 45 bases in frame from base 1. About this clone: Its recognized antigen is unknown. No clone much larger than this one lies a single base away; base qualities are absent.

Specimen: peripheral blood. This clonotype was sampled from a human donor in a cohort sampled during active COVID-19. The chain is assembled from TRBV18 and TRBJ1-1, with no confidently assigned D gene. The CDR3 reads CASSPPRGLGTEAFF. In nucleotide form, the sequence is TGTGCCAGCTCACCCCCCCGGGGTTTGGGCACTGAAGCTTTCTTT.